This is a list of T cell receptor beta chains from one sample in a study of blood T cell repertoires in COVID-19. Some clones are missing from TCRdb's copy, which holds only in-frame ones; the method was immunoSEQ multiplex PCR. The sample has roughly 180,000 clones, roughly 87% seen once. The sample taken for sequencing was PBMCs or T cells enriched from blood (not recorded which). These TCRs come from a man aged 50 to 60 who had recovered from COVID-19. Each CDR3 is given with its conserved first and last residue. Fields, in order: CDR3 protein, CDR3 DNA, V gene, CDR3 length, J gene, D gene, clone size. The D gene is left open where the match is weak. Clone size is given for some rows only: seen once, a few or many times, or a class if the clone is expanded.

CDR3 protein: CASSFKGAFSETQYF
CDR3 DNA: TGTGCCAGCAGTTTTAAGGGGGCCTTTTCAGAGACCCAGTACTTC
V gene: TRBV28
CDR3 length: 15
J gene: TRBJ2-5
D gene: TRBD1
clone size: NA

CDR3 protein: CASSLIGNEQFF
CDR3 DNA: TGTGCCAGCAGCTTGATCGGCAATGAGCAGTTCTTC
V gene: TRBV7-6
CDR3 length: 12
J gene: TRBJ2-1
D gene: NA
clone size: NA

CDR3 protein: CASSLNRAVNTEAFF
CDR3 DNA: TGTGCCAGCAGCTTAAACAGGGCCGTAAACACTGAAGCTTTCTTT
V gene: TRBV7-8
CDR3 length: 15
J gene: TRBJ1-1
D gene: NA
clone size: NA

CDR3 protein: CASRLGGPGNTIYF
CDR3 DNA: TGTGCCAGCAGACTGGGGGGGCCTGGAAACACCATATATTTT
V gene: TRBV6-5
CDR3 length: 14
J gene: TRBJ1-3
D gene: NA
clone size: few

CDR3 protein: CASKHTGLAGVEQYF
CDR3 DNA: TGTGCCAGCAAACATACGGGGCTAGCGGGAGTCGAGCAGTACTTC
V gene: TRBV6-5
CDR3 length: 15
J gene: TRBJ2-7
D gene: TRBD2
clone size: once

CDR3 protein: CASSLIQVVSPLHF
CDR3 DNA: TGTGCCAGCAGCTTAATACAGGTTGTCTCACCCCTCCACTTT
V gene: TRBV7-9
CDR3 length: 14
J gene: TRBJ1-6
D gene: NA
clone size: NA

CDR3 protein: CASSLAPGGFNSGNTIYF
CDR3 DNA: TGTGCCAGCAGCTTAGCGCCGGGGGGATTTAACTCTGGAAACACCATATATTTT
V gene: TRBV7-2
CDR3 length: 18
J gene: TRBJ1-3
D gene: NA
clone size: NA

CDR3 protein: CASSHEWGPEAFF
CDR3 DNA: TGTGCCAGCAGCCACGAATGGGGCCCTGAAGCTTTCTTT
V gene: TRBV7-2
CDR3 length: 13
J gene: TRBJ1-1
D gene: NA
clone size: once

CDR3 protein: CASSQLAGGSYEQYF
CDR3 DNA: TGTGCCAGCAGTCAACTAGCGGGGGGGTCCTACGAGCAGTACTTC
V gene: TRBV6-5
CDR3 length: 15
J gene: TRBJ2-7
D gene: TRBD2
clone size: few

CDR3 protein: CASSSGTDTQYF
CDR3 DNA: TGCGCCAGCAGCTCGGGCACAGATACGCAGTATTTT
V gene: TRBV5-1
CDR3 length: 12
J gene: TRBJ2-3
D gene: NA
clone size: NA

CDR3 protein: CASGGGTGLDEQFF
CDR3 DNA: TGTGCCAGCGGCGGGGGGACCGGACTGGATGAGCAGTTCTTC
V gene: TRBV6-5
CDR3 length: 14
J gene: TRBJ2-1
D gene: TRBD2
clone size: NA

CDR3 protein: CASSLGQGKETQYF
CDR3 DNA: TGTGCCAGCAGCTTGGGACAGGGGAAAGAGACCCAGTACTTC
V gene: TRBV11-2
CDR3 length: 14
J gene: TRBJ2-5
D gene: TRBD1
clone size: NA

CDR3 protein: CASSEVYSGTGSETQYF
CDR3 DNA: TGTGCCAGCAGTGAAGTTTATTCCGGGACAGGGTCAGAGACCCAGTACTTC
V gene: TRBV6-1
CDR3 length: 17
J gene: TRBJ2-5
D gene: TRBD1
clone size: NA

CDR3 protein: CASSELTQREQFF
CDR3 DNA: TGTGCCAGCAGTGAACTGACCCAGCGGGAGCAGTTCTTC
V gene: TRBV25-1
CDR3 length: 13
J gene: TRBJ2-1
D gene: NA
clone size: once

CDR3 protein: CASSLGSGSSNEQFF
CDR3 DNA: TGTGCCAGCAGCTTGGGTAGCGGGAGTTCCAATGAGCAGTTCTTC
V gene: TRBV5-4
CDR3 length: 15
J gene: TRBJ2-1
D gene: TRBD2
clone size: NA

CDR3 protein: CASRPPTHPGPEYF
CDR3 DNA: TGTGCCAGCAGACCCCCAACCCACCCAGGGCCTGAGTATTTT
V gene: TRBV5-6
CDR3 length: 14
J gene: TRBJ2-3
D gene: NA
clone size: NA

CDR3 protein: CASSLYLAGGPTDTQYF
CDR3 DNA: TGTGCCAGCAGCTTGTATCTAGCGGGAGGGCCAACAGATACGCAGTATTTT
V gene: TRBV5-6
CDR3 length: 17
J gene: TRBJ2-3
D gene: TRBD2
clone size: NA

CDR3 protein: CASSLFLGQGYNEQFF
CDR3 DNA: TGTGCCAGCAGCTTATTTTTGGGACAGGGTTACAATGAGCAGTTCTTC
V gene: TRBV7-9
CDR3 length: 16
J gene: TRBJ2-1
D gene: TRBD1
clone size: NA

CDR3 protein: CASSLGQGGHNSPLHF
CDR3 DNA: TGTGCCAGCAGCTTGGGCCAGGGAGGTCATAATTCACCCCTCCACTTT
V gene: TRBV5-4
CDR3 length: 16
J gene: TRBJ1-6
D gene: NA
clone size: NA

CDR3 protein: CASSSRQGTDSNQPQHF
CDR3 DNA: TGTGCCAGCAGCTCCAGACAGGGAACGGATAGCAATCAGCCCCAGCATTTT
V gene: TRBV7-9
CDR3 length: 17
J gene: TRBJ1-5
D gene: TRBD1
clone size: NA

CDR3 protein: CASSTAGTGGDEQFF
CDR3 DNA: TGTGCCAGCAGCACCGCCGGGACAGGAGGAGATGAGCAGTTCTTC
V gene: TRBV9
CDR3 length: 15
J gene: TRBJ2-1
D gene: TRBD1
clone size: NA

CDR3 protein: CASSPGGRTVRGEQYF
CDR3 DNA: TGTGCCAGCAGTCCAGGGGGACGGACGGTTCGTGGCGAGCAGTACTTC
V gene: TRBV28
CDR3 length: 16
J gene: TRBJ2-7
D gene: TRBD1
clone size: NA

CDR3 protein: CASSFTGVNEQFF
CDR3 DNA: TGTGCCAGCAGCTTCACGGGAGTCAATGAGCAGTTCTTC
V gene: TRBV5-5
CDR3 length: 13
J gene: TRBJ2-1
D gene: NA
clone size: NA

CDR3 protein: CATSRDYSPLHF
CDR3 DNA: TGTGCCACCAGCAGAGACTATTCACCCCTCCACTTT
V gene: TRBV15
CDR3 length: 12
J gene: TRBJ1-6
D gene: NA
clone size: NA

CDR3 protein: CAISEGGEAFF
CDR3 DNA: TGTGCCATCAGTGAAGGGGGTGAAGCTTTCTTT
V gene: TRBV10-3
CDR3 length: 11
J gene: TRBJ1-1
D gene: NA
clone size: NA

CDR3 protein: CASNRAYQPQHF
CDR3 DNA: TGTGCCAGCAACAGGGCATATCAGCCCCAGCATTTT
V gene: TRBV28
CDR3 length: 12
J gene: TRBJ1-5
D gene: NA
clone size: NA

CDR3 protein: CASSQEAVTQETQYF
CDR3 DNA: TGTGCCAGCAGCCAAGAAGCGGTAACGCAAGAGACCCAGTACTTC
V gene: TRBV3-1/TRBV3-2
CDR3 length: 15
J gene: TRBJ2-5
D gene: NA
clone size: few

CDR3 protein: CASRTSGVVEQFF
CDR3 DNA: TGTGCCAGTAGGACTAGCGGGGTGGTTGAGCAGTTCTTC
V gene: TRBV19
CDR3 length: 13
J gene: TRBJ2-1
D gene: TRBD2
clone size: NA

CDR3 protein: CASSLRGSGNTIYF
CDR3 DNA: TGCGCCAGCAGCTTGAGGGGTTCTGGAAACACCATATATTTT
V gene: TRBV5-1
CDR3 length: 14
J gene: TRBJ1-3
D gene: NA
clone size: NA

CDR3 protein: CASSGAGQTQYF
CDR3 DNA: TGTGCCAGCAGTGGCGCGGGGCAGACCCAGTACTTC
V gene: TRBV2
CDR3 length: 12
J gene: TRBJ2-5
D gene: NA
clone size: NA

CDR3 protein: CASKWTGGSGANVLTF
CDR3 DNA: TGTGCCAGCAAATGGACAGGGGGCTCTGGGGCCAACGTCCTGACTTTC
V gene: TRBV2
CDR3 length: 16
J gene: TRBJ2-6
D gene: TRBD1
clone size: NA

CDR3 protein: CASGEDRRNQPQHF
CDR3 DNA: TGTGCCAGCGGGGAGGACAGGCGGAATCAGCCCCAGCATTTT
V gene: TRBV2
CDR3 length: 14
J gene: TRBJ1-5
D gene: TRBD1
clone size: NA

CDR3 protein: CASSLSSLGGGEAFF
CDR3 DNA: TGTGCCAGCAGCTTGTCCTCATTGGGGGGAGGGGAAGCTTTCTTT
V gene: TRBV7-9
CDR3 length: 15
J gene: TRBJ1-1
D gene: NA
clone size: NA

CDR3 protein: CASSSIPPGQGTQTQYF
CDR3 DNA: TGTGCCAGCAGCTCAATACCGCCGGGACAGGGGACCCAGACCCAGTACTTC
V gene: TRBV7-6
CDR3 length: 17
J gene: TRBJ2-5
D gene: TRBD1
clone size: NA

CDR3 protein: CASSSPGEQYF
CDR3 DNA: TGTGCCAGCAGCTCTCCAGGCGAGCAGTACTTC
V gene: TRBV3-1/TRBV3-2
CDR3 length: 11
J gene: TRBJ2-7
D gene: NA
clone size: NA

CDR3 protein: CASLEGGANNEQFF
CDR3 DNA: TGTGCCAGCCTTGAGGGGGGGGCTAACAATGAGCAGTTCTTC
V gene: TRBV28
CDR3 length: 14
J gene: TRBJ2-1
D gene: NA
clone size: once

CDR3 protein: CASSQDHRLDGTDTQYF
CDR3 DNA: TGTGCCAGCAGCCAAGATCATAGACTAGACGGCACAGATACGCAGTATTTT
V gene: TRBV3-1/TRBV3-2
CDR3 length: 17
J gene: TRBJ2-3
D gene: NA
clone size: NA

CDR3 protein: CASSRGQSSYEQYF
CDR3 DNA: TGTGCCAGCAGCCGGGGACAGAGCTCCTACGAGCAGTACTTC
V gene: TRBV5-4
CDR3 length: 14
J gene: TRBJ2-7
D gene: TRBD1
clone size: NA